A single TCR beta chain is shown here with its context. The target antigen is unknown. Assay used: immunoSEQ multiplex PCR; TCRdb lists only in-frame clones, some missing. The repertoire includes 1,500,000 or so clones, about 96% of them detected once, and approximately 1.2% sits in the top ten. This CDR3 is built from 15 residues. Per germline, CDR1 KGHSH and CDR2 LQKENI. Between the trimmed V and J ends, which lost 1 base and 3 bases, there was a span of 11 bases. These data belong to a study of shared clonotypes between healthy human individuals. Study-wide points: It was the non-shared clonotypes that had lower generation probabilities than clonotypes shared by all four donors.

Material for sequencing was naive CD4+ T cells sorted from blood. Subset described: CD45RA+ positively selected. The sequence derives from a man younger than 45 in good health. This sequence joins TRBV18 and TRBJ2-3; D is ambiguous. CDR3 nucleotide sequence: TGTGCCAGCTCACCACTTCTCAGCCCAACAGATACGCAGTATTTT. It encodes CASSPLLSPTDTQYF.